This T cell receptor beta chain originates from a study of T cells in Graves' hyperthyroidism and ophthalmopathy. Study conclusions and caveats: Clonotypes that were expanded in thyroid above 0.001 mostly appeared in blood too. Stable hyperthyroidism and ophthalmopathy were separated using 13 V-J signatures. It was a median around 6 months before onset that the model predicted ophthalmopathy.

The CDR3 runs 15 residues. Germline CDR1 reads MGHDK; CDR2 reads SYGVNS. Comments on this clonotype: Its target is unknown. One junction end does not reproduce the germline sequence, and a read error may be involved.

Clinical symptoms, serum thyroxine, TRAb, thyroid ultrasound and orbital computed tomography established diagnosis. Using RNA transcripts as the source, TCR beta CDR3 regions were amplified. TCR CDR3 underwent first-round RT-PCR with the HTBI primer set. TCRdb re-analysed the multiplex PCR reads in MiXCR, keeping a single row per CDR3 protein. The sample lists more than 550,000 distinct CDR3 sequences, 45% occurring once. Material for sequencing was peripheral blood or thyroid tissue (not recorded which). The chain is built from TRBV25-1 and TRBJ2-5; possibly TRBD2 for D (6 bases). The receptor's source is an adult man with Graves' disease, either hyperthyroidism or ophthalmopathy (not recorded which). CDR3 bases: TGTGCCAGCAGTGAACCTCTCGGGACTCTAGAGGCCCAGTACTTC. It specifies CASSEPLGTLEAQYF.